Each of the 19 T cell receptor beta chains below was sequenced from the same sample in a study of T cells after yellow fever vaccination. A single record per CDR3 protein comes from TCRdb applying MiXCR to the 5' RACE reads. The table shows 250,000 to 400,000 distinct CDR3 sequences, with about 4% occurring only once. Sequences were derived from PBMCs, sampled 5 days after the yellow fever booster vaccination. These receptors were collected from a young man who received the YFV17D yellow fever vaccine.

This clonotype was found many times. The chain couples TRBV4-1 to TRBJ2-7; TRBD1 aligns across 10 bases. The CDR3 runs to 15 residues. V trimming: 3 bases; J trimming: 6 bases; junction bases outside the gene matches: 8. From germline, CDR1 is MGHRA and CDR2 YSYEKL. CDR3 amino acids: CASSHAGQGVFEQYF. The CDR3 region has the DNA TGCGCCAGCAGCCACGCCGGACAGGGGGTCTTCGAGCAGTACTTC.

The CDR3 region is CASSPSGFTDTQYF. CDR3 in DNA: TGCGCCAGCAGCCCGAGCGGGTTCACAGATACGCAGTATTTT. The J gene is TRBJ2-3, the V gene TRBV5-1; a possible D gene is TRBD2 (6 bases). The length of the CDR3 is 14 residues. Germline V gene lookup returns CDR1 SGHRS and CDR2 YFSETQ. Trimming pared 4 bases from V and 2 bases from J, leaving 11 bases between.

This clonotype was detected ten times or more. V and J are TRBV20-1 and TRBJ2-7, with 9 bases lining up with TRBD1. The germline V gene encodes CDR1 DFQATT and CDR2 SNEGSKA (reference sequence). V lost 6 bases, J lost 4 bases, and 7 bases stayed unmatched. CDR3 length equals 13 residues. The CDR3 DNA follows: TGCAGTGCAACACGGACAGGGGAGTACGAGCAGTACGTC. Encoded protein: CSATRTGEYEQYV.

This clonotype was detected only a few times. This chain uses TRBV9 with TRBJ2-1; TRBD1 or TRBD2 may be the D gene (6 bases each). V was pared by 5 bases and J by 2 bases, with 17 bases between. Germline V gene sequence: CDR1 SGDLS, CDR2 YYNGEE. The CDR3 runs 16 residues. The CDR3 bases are TGTGCCAGCAGTGATTACGGGGGCCTAACCTACAATGAGCAGTTCTTC. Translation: CASSDYGGLTYNEQFF.

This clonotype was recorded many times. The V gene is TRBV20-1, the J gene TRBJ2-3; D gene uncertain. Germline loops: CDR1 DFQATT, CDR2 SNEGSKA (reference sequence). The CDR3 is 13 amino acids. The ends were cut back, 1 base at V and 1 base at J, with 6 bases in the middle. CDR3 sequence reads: CSARGGGTDTQYF. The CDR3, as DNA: TGCAGTGCTAGAGGTGGGGGCACAGATACGCAGTATTTT.

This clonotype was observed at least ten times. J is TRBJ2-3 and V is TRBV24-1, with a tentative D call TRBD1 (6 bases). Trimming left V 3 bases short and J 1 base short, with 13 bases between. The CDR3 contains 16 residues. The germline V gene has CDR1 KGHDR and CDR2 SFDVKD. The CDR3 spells CATSDPQGSGTDTQYF. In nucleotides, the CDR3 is TGTGCCACCAGTGATCCACAGGGTTCGGGCACAGATACGCAGTATTTT.

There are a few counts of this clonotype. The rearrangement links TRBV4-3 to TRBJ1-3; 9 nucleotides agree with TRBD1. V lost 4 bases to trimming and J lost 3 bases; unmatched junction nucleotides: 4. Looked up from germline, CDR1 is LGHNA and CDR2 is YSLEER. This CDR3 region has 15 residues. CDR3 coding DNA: TGCGCCAGCAGCCCGGACAGGGGTTTTGGAAACACCATATATTTT. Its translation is CASSPDRGFGNTIYF.

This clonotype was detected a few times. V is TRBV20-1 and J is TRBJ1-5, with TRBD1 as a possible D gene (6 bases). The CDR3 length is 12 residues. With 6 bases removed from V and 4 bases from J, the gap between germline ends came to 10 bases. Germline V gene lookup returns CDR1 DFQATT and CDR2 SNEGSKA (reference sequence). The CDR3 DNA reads TGCAGTGCCTGTGACAGGAATCAGCCCCAGCATTTT. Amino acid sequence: CSACDRNQPQHF.

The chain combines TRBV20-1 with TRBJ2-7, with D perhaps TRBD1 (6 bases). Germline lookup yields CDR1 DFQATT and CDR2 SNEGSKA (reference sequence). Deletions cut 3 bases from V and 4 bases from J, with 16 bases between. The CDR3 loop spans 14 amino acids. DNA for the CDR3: TGCAGTGCTAGCCGGCAGGGGCCCTTATACGAGCAGTACTTC. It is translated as CSASRQGPLYEQYF.

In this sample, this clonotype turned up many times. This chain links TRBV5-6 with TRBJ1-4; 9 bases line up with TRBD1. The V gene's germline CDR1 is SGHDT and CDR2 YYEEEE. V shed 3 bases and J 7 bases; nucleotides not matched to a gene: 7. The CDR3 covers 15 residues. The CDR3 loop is CASSSPGTGSEKLFF. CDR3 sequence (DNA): TGTGCCAGCAGCTCACCCGGGACAGGGTCTGAAAAACTGTTTTTT.

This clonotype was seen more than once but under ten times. The CDR3 region has the DNA TGTGCCAGCAGCTTAGGCAGGGACAGGACGTCACCCCTCCACTTT. This sequence encodes CASSLGRDRTSPLHF. The V gene is TRBV7-9, the J gene TRBJ1-6, with TRBD1 matching 8 bases. V shed 1 base and J 10 bases; nucleotides not matched to a gene: 6. The CDR3 extends over 15 amino acids. Germline loops: CDR1 SEHNR, CDR2 FQNEAQ (reference sequence).

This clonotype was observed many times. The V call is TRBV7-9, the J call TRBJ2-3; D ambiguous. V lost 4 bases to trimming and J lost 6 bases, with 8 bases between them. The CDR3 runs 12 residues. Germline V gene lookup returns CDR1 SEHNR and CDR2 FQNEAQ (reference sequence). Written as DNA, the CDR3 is TGTGCCAGCAGCTCTACGCCCGATACGCAGTATTTT. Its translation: CASSSTPDTQYF.

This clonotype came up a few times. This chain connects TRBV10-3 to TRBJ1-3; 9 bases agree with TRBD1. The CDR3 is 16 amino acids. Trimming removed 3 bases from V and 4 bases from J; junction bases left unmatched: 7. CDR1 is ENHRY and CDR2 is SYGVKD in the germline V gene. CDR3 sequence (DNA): TGTGCCATCAGTGATTCCCGGACAGGGGACGGAAACACCATATATTTT. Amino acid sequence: CAISDSRTGDGNTIYF.

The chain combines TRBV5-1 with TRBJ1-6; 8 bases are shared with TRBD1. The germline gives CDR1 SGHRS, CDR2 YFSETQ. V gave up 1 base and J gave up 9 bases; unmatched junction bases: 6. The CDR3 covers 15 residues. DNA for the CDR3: TGCGCCAGCAGCTTGCAGGGGGCCTCAATTTCACCCCTCCACTTT. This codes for CASSLQGASISPLHF.

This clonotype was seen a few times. CDR3 sequence reads: CASSSFLGGGPSSGANVLTF. CDR3 DNA: TGTGCCAGCAGTTCCTTTCTTGGGGGAGGCCCTAGCTCTGGGGCCAACGTCCTGACTTTC. The chain recombines TRBV27 with TRBJ2-6; TRBD2 is a possible D gene (6 bases). The CDR3 length is 20 residues. The germline V gene has CDR1 MNHEY and CDR2 SMNVEV (reference sequence). Trimming shortened V by 4 bases and J by 0 bases, and 22 bases separated the two germline ends.

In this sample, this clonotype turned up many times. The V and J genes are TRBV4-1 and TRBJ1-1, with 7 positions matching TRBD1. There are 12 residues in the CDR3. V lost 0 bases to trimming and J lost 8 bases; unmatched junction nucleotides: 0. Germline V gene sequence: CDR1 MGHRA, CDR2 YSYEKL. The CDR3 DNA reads TGCGCCAGCAGCCAAGACAGGGGGGAAGCTTTCTTT. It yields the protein CASSQDRGEAFF.

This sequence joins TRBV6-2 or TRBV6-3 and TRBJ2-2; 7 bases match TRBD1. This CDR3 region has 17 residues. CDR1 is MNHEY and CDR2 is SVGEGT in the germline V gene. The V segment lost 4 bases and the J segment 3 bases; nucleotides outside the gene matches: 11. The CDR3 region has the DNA TGTGCCAGCAGTTCCAACCAGGGGGTTCTTTACACCGGGGAGCTGTTTTTT. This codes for CASSSNQGVLYTGELFF.

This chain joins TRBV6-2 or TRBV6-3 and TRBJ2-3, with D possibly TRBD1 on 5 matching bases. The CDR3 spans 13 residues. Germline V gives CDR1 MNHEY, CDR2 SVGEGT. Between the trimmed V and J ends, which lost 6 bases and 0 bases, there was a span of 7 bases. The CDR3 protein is CASRGDSTDTQYF. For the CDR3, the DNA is TGTGCCAGCAGAGGGGATAGCACAGATACGCAGTATTTT.

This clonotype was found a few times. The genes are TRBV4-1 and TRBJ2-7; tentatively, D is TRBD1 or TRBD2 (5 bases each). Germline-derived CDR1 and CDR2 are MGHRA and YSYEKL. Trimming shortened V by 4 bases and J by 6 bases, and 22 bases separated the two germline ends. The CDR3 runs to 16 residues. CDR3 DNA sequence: TGCGCCAGCAGCCGGTCCTACTCTGGGACCCGGGGCGAGCAGTACTTC. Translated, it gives CASSRSYSGTRGEQYF.